Listed here are 12 T cell receptor beta chains from one sample, sequenced in a study of shared clonotypes between healthy human individuals. The table came from immunoSEQ multiplex PCR; TCRdb's copy has only in-frame clones and leaves some out. Counted here are over a million clones, 78% occurring once; the ten biggest clones make up 0.6% to 0.7%. Material: memory CD4+ T cells from PBMCs. Subset in this sample: CD45RA-negative fraction. These receptors were collected from a man in his late teens or twenties in good health. Some clones in this sample may be carry-over from other donors' samples.

This chain links TRBV10-3 with TRBJ1-2; weak D call: TRBD1 (6 bases). Germline V gene data show CDR1 as ENHRY and CDR2 as SYGVKD. The CDR3 contains 12 residues. V was shortened by 8 bases and J by 4 bases, with 11 bases between the two germline ends. The CDR3: CAIETGTYGYTF. The CDR3 DNA is TGTGCCATCGAGACAGGCACCTATGGCTACACCTTC.

The rearrangement links TRBV5-1 to TRBJ2-3; no firm D call. CDR1 is SGHRS, CDR2 YFSETQ, per germline. V lost 3 bases, J lost 3 bases, and 11 bases lay in between. This CDR3 contains 14 residues. The CDR3 reads CASSSELRTDTQYF. Here the CDR3 DNA reads TGCGCCAGCAGCTCGGAATTAAGAACAGATACGCAGTATTTT.

This chain connects TRBV29-1 to TRBJ2-1; no definite D call. CDR1 is SQVTM, CDR2 ANQGSEA, per germline. Trimming stripped 7 bases from V and 3 bases from J, with 13 bases between. The CDR3 sequence is 13 residues long. The CDR3 is CSAHVGSYNEQFF. CDR3 nucleotide sequence: TGCAGCGCCCACGTTGGTAGCTACAATGAGCAGTTCTTC.

The rearrangement joins TRBV7-9 to TRBJ2-7; no clear D. Germline lookup yields CDR1 SEHNR and CDR2 FQNEAQ (reference sequence). The CDR3 is 13 amino acids. Trimming shortened V by 3 bases and J by 1 base, and 7 bases separated the two germline ends. CDR3: CASSFKGSYEQYF. The DNA of the CDR3 is TGTGCCAGCAGCTTTAAAGGGTCCTACGAGCAGTACTTC.

The chain employs TRBV6-5 and TRBJ2-1, with D perhaps given as TRBD1 or TRBD2 (5 bases each). Germline V gives CDR1 MNHEY, CDR2 SVGAGI. The CDR3 is 15 residues long. V was trimmed by 8 bases and J by 6 bases, leaving 20 bases between them. This CDR3 is CASASRDQNTNEQFF. In DNA, the CDR3 is TGTGCCAGCGCATCCCGGGACCAAAATACCAATGAGCAGTTCTTC.

This clone has just one count. The chain combines TRBV5-6 with TRBJ2-5, with D unresolved. The end of the DNA is better explained by TRBJ2-7, so the J call may be wrong. From germline, CDR1 is SGHDT and CDR2 YYEEEE. The CDR3 has 12 residues. The CDR3 DNA sequence: TGTGCCAGCAGCTTGGAAAGGAGCGAGCAGTACTTC. It specifies CASSLERSEQYF.

The V call is TRBV7-9, the J call TRBJ1-1; the match to TRBD1 covers 7 bases. The CDR3 totals 16 residues. V lost 9 bases and J lost 1; bases outside the gene matches: 14. Germline V gene lookup returns CDR1 SEHNR and CDR2 FQNEAQ (reference sequence). CDR3 in amino acids: CASIPVQGQTNTEAFF. In DNA form, the CDR3 reads TGTGCCAGTATACCCGTACAGGGACAGACGAACACTGAAGCTTTCTTT.

On this clone itself: The same CDR3 can be traced to other DNA sequences in this sample. The genes are TRBV9 and TRBJ1-2; 7 bases line up with TRBD1. With V trimmed by 0 bases and J by 4 bases, 0 bases remained unmatched. The CDR3 is 13 residues long. The germline V gene encodes CDR1 SGDLS and CDR2 YYNGEE. The CDR3 DNA reads TGTGCCAGCAGCGTAGGACAGGGCTATGGCTACACCTTC. This gives the protein CASSVGQGYGYTF.

The chain employs TRBV5-1 and TRBJ2-3; 7 nucleotides agree with TRBD1. The germline gives CDR1 SGHRS, CDR2 YFSETQ. The ends lost 4 bases at V and 3 bases at J; junction bases unmatched: 5. This CDR3 has 14 residues. The CDR3 here is CASSIGQETDTQYF. The CDR3 coding sequence is TGCGCCAGCAGCATAGGACAGGAAACAGATACGCAGTATTTT. Full variable domain (missing parts from reference TRBV5-1 and TRBJ2-3): KAGVTQTPRYLIKTRGQQVTLSCSPISGHRSVSWYQQTPGQGLQFLFEYFSETQRNKGNFPGRFSGRQFSNSRSEMNVSTLELGDSALYLCASSIGQETDTQYFGPGTRLTVL.

The CDR3: CASSRTGLSSYNSPLHF. Written as DNA, the CDR3 is TGTGCCAGCAGCCGGACAGGTCTAAGCTCCTATAATTCACCCCTCCACTTT. The chain joins TRBV14 to TRBJ1-6; 7 bases match TRBD1. The germline CDR1 and CDR2 sequences are SGHDN and FVKESK. J was trimmed by 0 bases and V by 4 bases; bases with no gene match: 6. The CDR3 loop spans 17 amino acids.

This clone occurred a few times. This same CDR3 is encoded by further DNA sequences in the sample. This chain uses TRBV20-1 with TRBJ2-5; D unclear. Trimming removed 3 bases from V and 4 bases from J, with 6 bases in between. The CDR3 runs to 11 residues. Germline assignment: CDR1 DFQATT and CDR2 SNEGSKA (reference sequence). CDR3 sequence reads: CSASARETQYF. CDR3 in DNA: TGCAGTGCTAGTGCTAGAGAGACCCAGTACTTC.

The gene calls are TRBV5-1 and TRBJ2-7; 8 bases are a match to TRBD1. J lost 4 bases, V lost 0 bases, and 12 bases had no gene match. Germline V CDR1 and CDR2: SGHRS, YFSETQ. The CDR3 has 17 residues. This CDR3 is CASSLANGAGGPYEQYF. As DNA, the CDR3 is TGCGCCAGCAGCTTGGCAAATGGGGCAGGGGGCCCGTACGAGCAGTACTTC. Supplemented by reference TRBV5-1 and TRBJ2-7, the full variable domain reads KAGVTQTPRYLIKTRGQQVTLSCSPISGHRSVSWYQQTPGQGLQFLFEYFSETQRNKGNFPGRFSGRQFSNSRSEMNVSTLELGDSALYLCASSLANGAGGPYEQYFGPGTRLTVT.